The clone carrying this T cell receptor beta chain was picked up one time. What it recognizes is unknown. The data originate from a study of T cells after yellow fever vaccination. CDR3 length equals 16 residues. V lost 4 bases to trimming and J lost 2 bases; unmatched junction nucleotides: 7. TCRdb ran MiXCR on the 5' RACE reads and lists one entry per CDR3 protein. The sample lists 400,000 or so distinct CDR3 sequences; roughly 20% were seen once. Regarding the study as a whole: Abundant bulk-population clonotypes could contaminate the FACS-sorted repertoires. Reappearance after the booster was seen for most primary-vaccination clones, at 95% to 97% CD4 and 75% to 90% CD8. Clonotypes appearing in both CD4 and CD8 compartments existed, and their share was small.

Here the sequenced sample was PBMCs, taken before the yellow fever booster vaccination. This clonotype was sampled from a man aged 18 to 29 who received the YFV17D yellow fever vaccine. J is TRBJ2-3 and V is TRBV12-3 or TRBV12-4; TRBD2 matches at 9 bases. The CDR3, as DNA: TGTGCCAGCAGTTCCCGACTAGCGGCCTACACAGATACGCAGTATTTT. This encodes CASSSRLAAYTDTQYF.